A selection of T cell receptor beta chains follows, all from one sample in a study of blood T cells in healthy people across ages. One entry per CDR3 protein, called by TCRdb with MiXCR from the 5' RACE reads. The sample has roughly 1,800,000 distinct CDR3 sequences, roughly 52% seen once; the top ten hold about 2.1%. The sequenced sample was blood. Receptor source: a woman aged 35 to 49 in good health. Both conserved end residues are part of each CDR3. The order of the fields is V gene, CDR3 protein.

v_gene: TRBV20-1; CDR3aa: CSAGPGAVSQETQYF
v_gene: TRBV12-3/TRBV12-4; CDR3aa: CASSMTGGLSEAFF
v_gene: TRBV11-2; CDR3aa: CASSLALLAGGEQFF
v_gene: TRBV12-3/TRBV12-4; CDR3aa: CASKRALYGYTF
v_gene: TRBV28; CDR3aa: CASSSRGATGSYEQYF
v_gene: TRBV4-3; CDR3aa: CASSPDGFYNEQFF
v_gene: TRBV29-1; CDR3aa: CSVLAPDTQYF
v_gene: TRBV29-1; CDR3aa: CSVDTAGPYEQYF
v_gene: TRBV7-2; CDR3aa: CVSSLTLAGVATQYF
v_gene: TRBV14; CDR3aa: CASSHLQGHTEAFF
v_gene: TRBV4-1; CDR3aa: CASSQRGGYEQYF
v_gene: TRBV20-1; CDR3aa: CSASVGEWPYNEQFF
v_gene: TRBV7-2; CDR3aa: CASSLAIGRGSTDTQYF
v_gene: TRBV5-6; CDR3aa: CASSLLAGGLRETQYF
v_gene: TRBV24-1; CDR3aa: CATSDHGTGAGANVLTF
v_gene: TRBV29-1; CDR3aa: CSGSGANVLTF
v_gene: TRBV2; CDR3aa: CASRVQGMVRTDTQYF
v_gene: TRBV7-9; CDR3aa: CASSPKGTVTDTQYF
v_gene: TRBV6-1; CDR3aa: CASSGAYPGGEQYF
v_gene: TRBV19; CDR3aa: CASSIWRQSNQPQHF
v_gene: TRBV4-1; CDR3aa: CASSQGMGGTVRPYNEQFF